The present TCR beta chain was sequenced within a study of blood T cells in healthy people across ages. The sample holds one count of this clonotype. Its antigen remains unknown. There were healthy Caucasian individuals from Russia, aged roughly 6 to 100, serving as donors. The CDR3 consists of 16 residues. V was cut by 4 bases and J by 5 bases, with 21 bases left in between. Per germline, CDR1 SGDLS and CDR2 YYNGEE. The authors ran a second PCR of about 7 to 12 cycles using a sample-barcoded 5' primer and a J-beta primer mix. A template-switch adaptor that had 12 random nucleotides put a tag on each cDNA molecule. Per-sample output comprised a minimum of 3 million paired-end reads containing CDR3. Via MiXCR, TCRdb re-called the 5' RACE reads, giving one row per CDR3 protein. This table has hundreds of thousands of distinct CDR3 sequences, roughly 64% appearing once. Study-level findings and limits: Older age went with lower TCR beta diversity per million T cells, in a roughly linear way.

The chain couples TRBV9 to TRBJ1-2; D remains unclear. The sequence derives from a man younger than 40 in good health. Input material: blood. The CDR3 protein is CASSSPRGSSWYGYTF. The CDR3 DNA follows: TGTGCCAGCAGCTCGCCGCGGGGTTCCAGTTGGTATGGCTACACCTTC.